This T cell receptor beta chain was sequenced in a study of beta chain features in type 1 diabetes. Study results and caveats: TCRB rearrangement may or may not be influenced by HLA type; here this remained unresolved. For Type 1 diabetes patients, all four CD4+ subsets carried TCRB CDR3s that were moderately but significantly shorter.

The V gene's germline CDR1 is KGHSH and CDR2 LQKENI. V lost 3 bases and J 5 bases, leaving 8 bases between the germline ends. The CDR3 has 12 residues. Averaging approximately 120 mL, one heparinised blood draw came from each individual donor. The study reverse transcribed the entire isolated RNA, so it sequenced expressed TCRB transcripts. The method was immunoSEQ multiplex PCR; TCRdb's version includes in-frame clones alone and lacks a portion of them. Of about 410,000 clones listed, more than 11% are singletons. The table lists this clone with a few counts. The antigen is not known. The origin of this receptor is a young man in good health. The rearrangement links TRBV18 to TRBJ2-7, with D perhaps matching TRBD1 (6 bases). Sequenced material: naive CD4+ T cells from blood. CDR3 sequence (DNA): TGTGCCAGCTCACCGGGGGCCAACGAGCAGTACTTC. It yields the protein CASSPGANEQYF.